Listed here are 12 T cell receptor beta chains from one sample, sequenced in a study of OX40 agonist ivuxolimab in advanced cancers. Generated by immunoSEQ multiplex PCR, the TCRdb table keeps only in-frame clones and is missing some. The data contain 60,000 to 85,000 clones, approximately 80% of them seen just once; the ten biggest clones take up around 1.8%. The specimen comprised CD4+ or CD8+ T cells sorted from blood, sampled in a trial of the OX40 agonist ivuxolimab. These receptors came from an adult with an advanced solid tumor such as melanoma, head and neck, liver or kidney cancer.

The chain carries TRBV19 and TRBJ2-1; 9 nucleotides match TRBD1. The junction had 11 bases not matched to a gene; V was cut back by 6 bases and J by 5 bases. This CDR3 spans 16 amino acids. From germline, CDR1 is LNHDA and CDR2 SQIVND (reference sequence). CDR3 bases: TGTGCCAGTAGCCTCCCCCGGGACAGGGCGAACAATGAGCAGTTCTTC. This translates into CASSLPRDRANNEQFF.

This sequence joins TRBV5-1 and TRBJ2-5, with 8 bases that match TRBD2. The germline gives CDR1 SGHRS, CDR2 YFSETQ. J lost 5 bases, V lost 2 bases, and 5 bases had no gene match. This CDR3 is built from 14 residues. The CDR3 bases are TGCGCCAGCAGCTTCGGGACTAGTTTTGAGACCCAGTACTTC. This sequence encodes CASSFGTSFETQYF.

CDR3 nucleotides: TGTGCCAGCAGCACCGGGACTGAGCAGTTCTTC. This sequence encodes CASSTGTEQFF. V gene TRBV9 combines with J gene TRBJ2-1, with D perhaps matching TRBD1 or TRBD2 (5 bases each). Looked up from germline, CDR1 is SGDLS and CDR2 is YYNGEE. CDR3 size: 11 residues. V lost 4 bases and J lost 9, with 8 bases in between.

The V gene is TRBV27, the J gene TRBJ2-2; D is possibly TRBD2 (6 bases). Trimming stripped 8 bases from V and 1 base from J, with 11 bases between. CDR3 size: 14 residues. Germline CDR1 is MNHEY and CDR2 is SMNVEV (reference sequence). CDR3 coding DNA: TGTGCCAGCGAAGCGGGCCAGAACACCGGGGAGCTGTTTTTT. Its translation: CASEAGQNTGELFF.

The CDR3 reads CASSYPGQGTPQYF. The DNA of the CDR3 is TGTGCCAGCAGCTACCCGGGACAGGGGACCCCGCAGTACTTC. This chain joins TRBV27 and TRBJ2-7; 10 bases match TRBD1. V dropped 6 bases and J dropped 9; count of bases not matched to a gene: 11. This CDR3 is built from 14 residues. CDR1 is MNHEY, CDR2 SMNVEV, per germline (reference sequence).

The chain is built from TRBV7-9 and TRBJ2-3; D gene ambiguous. Germline assignment: CDR1 SEHNR and CDR2 FQNEAQ (reference sequence). The CDR3 loop spans 15 amino acids. V dropped 2 bases and J dropped 5 bases, with 14 bases sitting between them. CDR3 residues: CASSLNSREVDTQYF. DNA of the CDR3: TGTGCCAGCAGCTTAAACAGCCGAGAGGTAGATACGCAGTATTTT.

The chain combines TRBV9 with TRBJ1-2; tentative D call: TRBD1 (6 bases). CDR1 is SGDLS, CDR2 YYNGEE, per germline. CDR3 length: 13 residues. V was trimmed by 0 bases and J by 4 bases, leaving 7 bases between them. Written as DNA, the CDR3 is TGTGCCAGCAGCGTAGCCAGGGGCTATGGCTACACCTTC. Translated, it gives CASSVARGYGYTF.

This chain joins TRBV5-1 and TRBJ2-4; 12 bases align to TRBD2. After removal of 4 bases from V and 4 bases from J, the junction contained 3 bases not matched to a gene. The germline V gene encodes CDR1 SGHRS and CDR2 YFSETQ. The CDR3 runs 15 residues. CDR3 protein: CASSPGLAGKNIQYF. The CDR3 DNA sequence: TGCGCCAGCAGCCCCGGACTAGCGGGGAAAAACATTCAGTACTTC. Full variable domain (outside the CDR3, taken from reference TRBV5-1 and TRBJ2-4): KAGVTQTPRYLIKTRGQQVTLSCSPISGHRSVSWYQQTPGQGLQFLFEYFSETQRNKGNFPGRFSGRQFSNSRSEMNVSTLELGDSALYLCASSPGLAGKNIQYFGAGTRLSVL.

This clone has only a few counts. V gene TRBV2 combines with J gene TRBJ2-2; TRBD1 matches at 11 bases. The CDR3 covers 14 residues. Germline assignment: CDR1 SNHLY and CDR2 FYNNEI. The V segment lost 6 bases and the J segment 5 bases; nucleotides outside the gene matches: 2. CDR3 sequence (DNA): TGTGCCAGCAGGGACAGGGGGCAAACCGGGGAGCTGTTTTTT. Translation gives CASRDRGQTGELFF.

This sequence joins TRBV6-6 and TRBJ2-4; possibly TRBD1 or TRBD2 for D (6 bases each). With 7 bases removed from V and 1 base from J, the gap between germline ends came to 8 bases. CDR3 length: 13 amino acids. Germline V gene data show CDR1 as MNHNY and CDR2 as SVGAGI (reference sequence). The CDR3 here is CASIGGAKNIQYF. Here the CDR3 DNA reads TGTGCCAGCATCGGGGGCGCCAAAAACATTCAGTACTTC.

The rearrangement links TRBV19 to TRBJ2-2; D gene unclear. The CDR3 sequence is 11 residues long. CDR1 is LNHDA, CDR2 SQIVND, per germline (reference sequence). Trimming shortened V by 7 bases and J by 6 bases, and 6 bases separated the two germline ends. CDR3 region: CASTGAGELFF. CDR3 nucleotide sequence: TGTGCCAGTACCGGTGCCGGGGAGCTGTTTTTT.

The DNA for the CDR3 is TGTGCCAGCAGCTTAGGCCCTAGCGGGATATCAGATACGCAGTATTTT. It specifies CASSLGPSGISDTQYF. This chain joins TRBV11-3 and TRBJ2-3; 9 bases agree with TRBD2. V was pared by 1 base and J by 4 bases, with 6 bases of the junction left unmatched. Germline loops: CDR1 SGHNT, CDR2 YENEEA. There are 16 residues in the CDR3.